The TCR beta chain under discussion was sequenced for a study of identifying expanded T cells in peripheral blood. The study's findings and limits: Clone count variance between approximately two-week samples rose with total template count. Differentially abundant clones: about 1.2 between replicates, just under 17 at around 14 days, less than 20 at four.

This CDR3 has 15 residues. The germline V gene has CDR1 ENHRY and CDR2 SYGVKD. V was clipped by 1 base and J by 1 base, with 8 bases between them. A word on this clone: The target antigen is unknown.

Collection occurred without any documented infections or immune events in donors. Using immunoSEQ multiplex PCR, the repertoire was profiled, and TCRdb retains in-frame clones only, with some absent. The sample includes approximately 50,000 clones, approximately 82% of them seen just once. This sequence was found in a person aged 18-70 years in good health. This chain connects TRBV10-3 to TRBJ1-5, with a tentative D call TRBD1 (5 bases). Material: blood. The CDR3: CAISELGQSNQPQHF. CDR3 DNA sequence: TGTGCCATCAGTGAGTTGGGGCAAAGCAATCAGCCCCAGCATTTT.